Detailed here is one T cell receptor beta chain. The method was immunoSEQ multiplex PCR; TCRdb's version includes in-frame clones alone and lacks a portion of them. The profile covers more than 10,000 clones, with 73% appearing a single time and around 40% taken by the ten largest. This entry is derived from a study of somatic mutations in cytotoxic T cells in rheumatoid arthritis. Germline V lookup: CDR1 SQVTM, CDR2 ANQGSEA. The CDR3 is 17 residues long. Trimming removed 0 bases from V and 5 bases from J; junction bases left unmatched: 6. The source of this sequence is a man aged 55 to 70 in good health. The material sequenced was CD8+ T cells sorted from blood. The chain links TRBV29-1 to TRBJ2-1; 14 positions match TRBD2. The CDR3 loop reads CSVEDWGLAGANNEQFF. Here the CDR3 DNA reads TGCAGCGTTGAAGATTGGGGACTAGCGGGAGCGAACAATGAGCAGTTCTTC.